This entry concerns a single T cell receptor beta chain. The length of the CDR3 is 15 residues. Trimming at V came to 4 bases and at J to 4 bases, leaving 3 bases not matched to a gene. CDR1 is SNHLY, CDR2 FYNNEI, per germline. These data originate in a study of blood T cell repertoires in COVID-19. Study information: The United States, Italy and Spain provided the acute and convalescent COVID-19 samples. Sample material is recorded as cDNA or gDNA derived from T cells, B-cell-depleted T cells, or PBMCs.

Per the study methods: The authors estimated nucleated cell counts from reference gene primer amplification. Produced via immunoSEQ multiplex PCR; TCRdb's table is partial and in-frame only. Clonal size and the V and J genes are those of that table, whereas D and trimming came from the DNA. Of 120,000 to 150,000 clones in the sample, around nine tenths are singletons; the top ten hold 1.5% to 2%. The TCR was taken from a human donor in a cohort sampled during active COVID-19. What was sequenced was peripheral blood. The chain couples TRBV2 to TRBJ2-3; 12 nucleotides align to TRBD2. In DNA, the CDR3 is TGTGCCAGCAGTGGGACTAGCGGGGAGGCAGATACGCAGTATTTT. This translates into CASSGTSGEADTQYF.